These T cell receptor beta chains were read from a single sample in a study of blood T cell repertoires in COVID-19. Clones were sequenced by immunoSEQ multiplex PCR, and TCRdb holds only the in-frame ones, with some missing. The sample includes 300,000 to 450,000 clones, 88% of them seen just once. The sample taken for sequencing was PBMCs or T cells enriched from blood (not recorded which). The receptors originated from a woman aged 30 to 39 who had been exposed to COVID-19. The CDR3 runs from the conserved cysteine through the conserved F or W. The order of the fields is clone size, V gene, CDR3 length, D gene, J gene, CDR3 DNA, CDR3 protein. D genes are given only for firm matches. Clone size is given for some rows only: seen once, a few or many times, or a class if the clone is expanded.

clone_size: -
v_call: TRBV4-1
cdr3_length: 15
d_call: TRBD2
j_call: TRBJ2-7
cdr3_nt: TGCGCCAGCAGCCCGGGACTAGCGGACCCCTACGAGCAGTACTTC
cdr3_aa: CASSPGLADPYEQYF

clone_size: -
v_call: TRBV19
cdr3_length: 16
d_call: TRBD2
j_call: TRBJ2-3
cdr3_nt: TGTGCAAGCCCCACGGAAGCGGGGGACGGCACAGATACGCAGTATTTT
cdr3_aa: CASPTEAGDGTDTQYF

clone_size: once
v_call: TRBV27
cdr3_length: 16
d_call: TRBD1
j_call: TRBJ1-3
cdr3_nt: TGTGCCAGCAGTCCCCGAGCAGGGGGCGGTGGAAACACCATATATTTT
cdr3_aa: CASSPRAGGGGNTIYF

clone_size: -
v_call: TRBV7-9
cdr3_length: 15
d_call: TRBD1
j_call: TRBJ1-6
cdr3_nt: TGTGCCAGCAGCCGTGGACAGGGCTATAATTCACCCCTCCACTTT
cdr3_aa: CASSRGQGYNSPLHF

clone_size: -
v_call: TRBV27
cdr3_length: 12
d_call: -
j_call: TRBJ2-7
cdr3_nt: TGTGCCAGCAGTGATTTTGGGGCCGAGCAGTACTTC
cdr3_aa: CASSDFGAEQYF

clone_size: once
v_call: TRBV28
cdr3_length: 16
d_call: TRBD2
j_call: TRBJ2-3
cdr3_nt: TGTGCCAGCAGTTTCCAGCCGCGGGAGGGGGGAGATACGCAGTATTTT
cdr3_aa: CASSFQPREGGDTQYF

clone_size: -
v_call: TRBV5-1
cdr3_length: 15
d_call: TRBD2
j_call: TRBJ2-1
cdr3_nt: TGCGCCAGCAGCCTAGGACTAGCGGGAGAGGATGAGCAGTTCTTC
cdr3_aa: CASSLGLAGEDEQFF

clone_size: -
v_call: TRBV7-9
cdr3_length: 15
d_call: -
j_call: TRBJ1-3
cdr3_nt: TGTGCCAGCAGCTTTCGTTCTTCCCTTAATAGCACCATATATTTT
cdr3_aa: CASSFRSSLNSTIYF

clone_size: -
v_call: TRBV28
cdr3_length: 16
d_call: TRBD2
j_call: TRBJ2-1
cdr3_nt: TGTGCCAGCAGTTCCCCGGGTAGCGGGATATACAATGAGCAGTTCTTC
cdr3_aa: CASSSPGSGIYNEQFF

clone_size: -
v_call: TRBV18
cdr3_length: 16
d_call: TRBD2
j_call: TRBJ2-2
cdr3_nt: TGTGCCAGCCCGGGAGCGGGAGCACCGAACACCGGGGAGCTGTTTTTT
cdr3_aa: CASPGAGAPNTGELFF

clone_size: few
v_call: TRBV11-3
cdr3_length: 13
d_call: TRBD1
j_call: TRBJ1-2
cdr3_nt: TGTGCCAGCAGCTCCCCGGGACAGGAGTGCTACACCTTC
cdr3_aa: CASSSPGQECYTF

clone_size: -
v_call: TRBV7-8
cdr3_length: 14
d_call: -
j_call: TRBJ1-1
cdr3_nt: TGTGCCAGCAGCGCCCTCAGTTTCGACACTGAAGCTTTCTTT
cdr3_aa: CASSALSFDTEAFF

clone_size: -
v_call: TRBV24-1
cdr3_length: 13
d_call: TRBD1
j_call: TRBJ2-3
cdr3_nt: TGTGCCACAAAGGGACAGGGCGCAGATACGCAGTATTTT
cdr3_aa: CATKGQGADTQYF

clone_size: -
v_call: TRBV7-8
cdr3_length: 13
d_call: -
j_call: TRBJ2-1
cdr3_nt: TGTGCCAGCAGCCCCTCAGGGTGGAATGAGCAGTTCTTC
cdr3_aa: CASSPSGWNEQFF

clone_size: once
v_call: TRBV7-3
cdr3_length: 14
d_call: TRBD1
j_call: TRBJ1-5
cdr3_nt: TGTGCCAGCAGCTCAGGACAGGGGGATCAGCCCCAGCATTTT
cdr3_aa: CASSSGQGDQPQHF

clone_size: -
v_call: TRBV6-5
cdr3_length: 14
d_call: -
j_call: TRBJ2-2
cdr3_nt: TGTGCCAGCGGGAGAAGGGAGAGCGCCGGGGAGCTGTTTTTT
cdr3_aa: CASGRRESAGELFF

clone_size: -
v_call: TRBV14
cdr3_length: 14
d_call: TRBD1
j_call: TRBJ1-2
cdr3_nt: TGTGCCAGCAGCCAAGTGGACAGGGTAACTCTCTACACCTTC
cdr3_aa: CASSQVDRVTLYTF

clone_size: -
v_call: TRBV7-2
cdr3_length: 17
d_call: TRBD2
j_call: TRBJ2-3
cdr3_nt: TGTGCCAGCAGCTTTACTAGGACTAGCGGGGAGGGAGATACGCAGTATTTT
cdr3_aa: CASSFTRTSGEGDTQYF

clone_size: -
v_call: TRBV18
cdr3_length: 13
d_call: TRBD2
j_call: TRBJ2-7
cdr3_nt: TGTGCCAGCTCCTGGACTAGCGACTACGAGCAGTACTTC
cdr3_aa: CASSWTSDYEQYF

clone_size: -
v_call: TRBV9
cdr3_length: 13
d_call: TRBD2
j_call: TRBJ2-1
cdr3_nt: TGTGCCAGCAACGGCGGGAGTACGGATGAGCAGTTCTTC
cdr3_aa: CASNGGSTDEQFF

clone_size: -
v_call: TRBV7-3
cdr3_length: 16
d_call: TRBD2
j_call: TRBJ2-1
cdr3_nt: TGTGCCAGCAGCTTAGCCGGACTAGCGGGATACAATGAGCAGTTCTTC
cdr3_aa: CASSLAGLAGYNEQFF

clone_size: -
v_call: TRBV5-1
cdr3_length: 15
d_call: TRBD1
j_call: TRBJ1-2
cdr3_nt: TGCGCCAGCAGCTGGGACAGACAGGCGAACTATGGCTACACCTTC
cdr3_aa: CASSWDRQANYGYTF

clone_size: -
v_call: TRBV13
cdr3_length: 13
d_call: TRBD2
j_call: TRBJ2-1
cdr3_nt: TGTGCCAGCAGCTTAGAGGCGGGGGTCTCCCAGTTCTTC
cdr3_aa: CASSLEAGVSQFF

clone_size: -
v_call: TRBV6-1
cdr3_length: 15
d_call: TRBD2
j_call: TRBJ2-3
cdr3_nt: TGTGCCAGCAGTGAACTAGCGGGTGGTGCAGATACGCAGTATTTT
cdr3_aa: CASSELAGGADTQYF